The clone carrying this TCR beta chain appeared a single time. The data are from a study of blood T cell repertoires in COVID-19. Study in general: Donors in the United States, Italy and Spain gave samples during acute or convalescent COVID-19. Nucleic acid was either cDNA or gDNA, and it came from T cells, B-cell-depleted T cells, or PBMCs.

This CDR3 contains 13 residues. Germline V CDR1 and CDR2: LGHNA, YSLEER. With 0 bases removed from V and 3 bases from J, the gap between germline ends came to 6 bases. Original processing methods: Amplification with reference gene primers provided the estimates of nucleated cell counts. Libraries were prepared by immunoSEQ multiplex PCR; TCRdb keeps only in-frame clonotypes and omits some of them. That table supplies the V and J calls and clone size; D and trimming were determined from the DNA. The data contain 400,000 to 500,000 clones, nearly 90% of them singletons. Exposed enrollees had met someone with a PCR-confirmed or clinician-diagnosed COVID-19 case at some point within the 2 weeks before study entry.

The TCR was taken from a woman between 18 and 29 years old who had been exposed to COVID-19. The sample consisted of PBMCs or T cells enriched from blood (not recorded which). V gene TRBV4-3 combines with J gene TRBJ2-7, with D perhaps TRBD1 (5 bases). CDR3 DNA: TGCGCCAGCAGCCAAGAACAGGACTACGAGCAGTACTTC. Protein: CASSQEQDYEQYF.